This T cell receptor (beta chain) was sequenced in a study of regulatory T cells in long-lasting Graves disease. The CDR3 runs 12 residues. V was shortened by 8 bases and J by 2 bases, with 4 bases between the two germline ends. CDR1 and CDR2 from the germline V gene are MNHNS and SASEGT. Both iRepertoire HTBI primers and Arm-PCR of CDR3 regions were used to build the TCR beta libraries. One entry per CDR3 protein results from TCRdb running MiXCR on the multiplex PCR reads. The repertoire holds roughly 420,000 distinct CDR3 sequences, with 15% to 20% as singletons. Time point specified: newly diagnosed GD, antithyroid drugs for less than 3 months. Extracted PBMC RNA gave rise to the TCR library. These same data were also listed under a study on T cells in Graves' hyperthyroidism and ophthalmopathy. Per that study: The study used the HTBI primer set for a first-round RT-PCR of the TCR CDR3. Most thyroid clonotypes with frequency above 0.001 were detected in blood.

The TCR sequence derives from a woman in her 30s with Graves disease. The specimen comprised peripheral blood mononuclear cells (PBMCs), sampled at new diagnosis, from a patient treated with antithyroid drugs. This sequence joins TRBV6-1 and TRBJ2-6; D remains ambiguous. The DNA for the CDR3 is TGTGCCAGCGGTCCTGGGGCCAACGTCCTGACTTTC. It is translated as CASGPGANVLTF.